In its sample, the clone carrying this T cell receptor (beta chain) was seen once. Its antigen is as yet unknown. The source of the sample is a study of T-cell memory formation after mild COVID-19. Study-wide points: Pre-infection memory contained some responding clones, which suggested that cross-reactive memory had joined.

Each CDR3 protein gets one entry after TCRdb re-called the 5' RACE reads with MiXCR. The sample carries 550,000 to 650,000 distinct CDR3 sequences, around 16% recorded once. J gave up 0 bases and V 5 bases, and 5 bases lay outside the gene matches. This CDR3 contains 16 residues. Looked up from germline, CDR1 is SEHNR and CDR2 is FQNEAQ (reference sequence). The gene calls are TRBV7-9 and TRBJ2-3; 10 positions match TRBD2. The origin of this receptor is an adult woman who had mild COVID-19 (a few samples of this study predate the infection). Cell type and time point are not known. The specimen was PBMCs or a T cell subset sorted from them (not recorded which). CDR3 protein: CASSQRLAGSTDTQYF. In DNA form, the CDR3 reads TGTGCCAGCAGCCAAAGACTAGCGGGTAGCACAGATACGCAGTATTTT. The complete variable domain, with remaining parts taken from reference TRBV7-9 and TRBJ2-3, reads DTGVSQNPRHKITKRGQNVTFRCDPISEHNRLYWYRQTLGQGPEFLTYFQNEAQLEKSRLLSDRFSAERPKGSFSTLEIQRTEQGDSAMYLCASSQRLAGSTDTQYFGPGTRLTVL.